This T cell receptor (beta chain) was observed in a study of cytomegalovirus exposure and HLA in healthy donors. The sample holds a few counts of this clone. Trimming took off 0 bases at V and 2 bases at J, with 10 bases between the two ends. CDR3 size: 15 residues. The germline V gene has CDR1 LNHNV and CDR2 YYDKDF (reference sequence). The PCR made use of 60 Vbeta and 13 Jbeta primers. Measured with immunoSEQ multiplex PCR; TCRdb has only the in-frame clones, and not every one. The sample yields 150,000 to 200,000 clones, 65% to 85% seen once. The V call is TRBV15, the J call TRBJ1-1, with unresolved D. This sequence was found in a young woman in good health and CMV-seropositive. The sample was PBMCs. CDR3 protein: CATSRDRSRNTEAFF. CDR3 nucleotide sequence: TGTGCCACCAGCAGAGATAGGAGCCGTAACACTGAAGCTTTCTTT.